This T cell receptor beta chain was retrieved from a study of T cells in localized non-small cell lung cancer. V was clipped by 4 bases and J by 5 bases; unmatched bases: 2. CDR1 and CDR2 (germline): SGHRS, YFSETQ. The length of the CDR3 is 13 residues. Findings of the study overall: Uninvolved adjacent lung showed the highest T cell clonality, exceeding tumor.

About this clone: As yet, its antigen is unknown.

Method: immunoSEQ multiplex PCR; TCRdb's copy keeps in-frame clones and lacks some. Among about 43,000 clones listed, about 91% were seen once. The rearrangement uses TRBV5-1 and TRBJ2-2; 7 nucleotides agree with TRBD1. Source: PBMCs, taken before any cancer treatment. The receptor comes from a woman aged 35-70 years with stage II lung adenocarcinoma. CDR3 coding DNA: TGCGCCAGCAGCCGGGACAGAACCGGGGAGCTGTTTTTT. Protein product: CASSRDRTGELFF.